This TCR beta chain stems from a study of T cells in Graves' hyperthyroidism and ophthalmopathy (dated by TCRdb to about 2019). In terms of the full investigation: Peripheral blood samples were taken at initial diagnosis, before any treatment was given. In several Graves' hyperthyroidism patients, the study also compared T-cell repertoires from thyroid tissue with T-cell repertoires from blood. Prospective prediction of ophthalmopathy was tested in an independent validation cohort consisting of 18 to 20 hyperthyroidism patients and around 17 patients who later progressed to ophthalmopathy. The paper describes TCR Vbeta CDR3 sequencing of 135 peripheral blood samples, made up of 43 ophthalmopathy patients, roughly 80 hyperthyroidism patients and roughly 17 progressor patients. The 90 to 100 discovery patients were randomly divided into training and test sets at a 7:3 ratio. To identify TCR V-J signatures that set the groups apart, the researchers used a discovery cohort of 100 or so patients, made up of 43 with Graves' ophthalmopathy and some 56 with stable Graves' hyperthyroidism. After sampling, hyperthyroidism patients received methimazole starting at 30 mg daily, and ophthalmopathy patients received high-dose intravenous methylprednisolone.

The cysteine opens and the phenylalanine closes a CDR3 of 18 amino acids. Only the CDR3 region is kept as DNA, spanning 54 bases read in frame from base 1. The germline V gene (reference sequence) gives CDR1 as LNHDA and CDR2 as SQIVND. Trimmed from V: 3 bases; trimmed from J: 0 bases; junction bases lacking a gene match: 6. Stable Graves' hyperthyroidism was defined as no progression to ophthalmopathy during 18 months of follow-up. Hyperthyroidism patients were aged 18 to 65 years and newly diagnosed, with disease duration of less than 2 months. Exclusion was applied to patients with uncontrolled infections, other autoimmune diseases, pregnancy or lactation. Diagnoses relied on clinical symptoms, serum thyroxine and TRAb, thyroid ultrasound and orbital computed tomography. PBMCs were isolated from approximately 10 ml of fresh peripheral blood by Ficoll-Paque density gradient centrifugation. Total RNA was extracted using Trizol reagent, and RNA quality was assessed on an Agilent 2100 Bioanalyzer.

This clonotype occurred many times. Its recognized antigen is unknown. No base quality values were provided; no much bigger clone lies one nucleotide off. The TCR beta CDR3 regions were amplified from RNA transcripts. A first-round RT-PCR of the TCR CDR3 used the HTBI primer set with the Qiagen OneStep RT-PCR kit. The libraries were constructed in a second round of multiplex PCR and then size-selected and purified. Libraries were sequenced paired-end with 100 bp reads on an Illumina HiSeq2000. For the original study's pipeline: Raw data were processed with SOAPnuke, discarding reads with adapters, uncalled bases, mean Phred below 15, or no exact constant-primer or identifier match. High-quality paired reads were merged with COPE v1.2.5, and unique nucleotide sequences were defined as clonotypes. Clonotypes were aligned to IMGT TRBV, TRBD and TRBJ reference segments using MiTCR v1.1. Analysis was restricted to V-J combinations with a frequency above 0.0001, which covered 99.2% of repertoires. The TCS score was defined as F50 (clonal expansion) divided by E x V (chaos), with BLOSUM62-based TCRdist calculated between CDR3 peptides within each V-J. Welch's t-statistics and random forest reduced some 510 V-J features to 10 to 15, which were used in a naive Bayes classifier (R e1071). The public reads were run again by TCRdb, first through fastp at Q25 and then through MiXCR, and only productive beta chains were kept. CDR3 protein duplicates are merged, each entry listing the most common genes and DNA. None of the V and J calls come from the authors' own analysis; TCRdb made them. This sample comprises some 620,000 distinct CDR3 sequences, 15% to 20% of them detected only once. The ten largest clonotypes hold over 3.5% of the sample.

Overall study results and their limits: A 13 V-J signature model separated ophthalmopathy from stable hyperthyroidism, with around 88% sensitivity and roughly 84% specificity in cross-validation and 80%/75% in testing. Most expanded thyroid clonotypes (frequency above 0.001) were also detected in blood, suggesting blood repertoires may reflect thyroid immune responses. In validation, the model predicted progression to ophthalmopathy with approximately 70% sensitivity and about 72% specificity, a median of 6.5 months before onset. No statistical method was used to set the sample size in advance, and investigators knew the group allocation.

Recombination connected TRBV19 to TRBJ2-1; 12 junctional bases match TRBD2. Sequencing was done on a sample of blood. The sequence derives from a woman aged 25 to 39 with Graves' hyperthyroidism. The CDR3 here reads CASSITGLAGSSYNEQFF. The base sequence is TGTGCCAGTAGTATCACGGGACTAGCGGGTAGCTCCTACAATGAGCAGTTCTTC. The entire variable domain, with the stretches around the CDR3 drawn from the reference TRBV19 and TRBJ2-1 proteins, is DGGITQSPKYLFRKEGQNVTLSCEQNLNHDAMYWYRQDPGQGLRLIYYSQIVNDFQKGDIAEGYSVSREKKESFPLTVTSAQKNPTAFYLCASSITGLAGSSYNEQFFGPGTRLTVL.